This T cell receptor beta chain was found in a study of patients and donors after allogeneic stem cell transplantation. There are 13 residues in the CDR3. V shed 3 bases and J shed 3 bases, with 8 bases lying between them. Germline loops: CDR1 KGHDR, CDR2 SFDVKD. One entry per CDR3 protein results from TCRdb running MiXCR on the RT-PCR reads. This table holds fewer than 75,000 distinct CDR3 sequences, roughly 15% found once. The chain couples TRBV24-1 to TRBJ2-7; D gene ambiguous. The source of this sequence is a human donor who was either an allogeneic HSCT recipient or a stem cell or donor lymphocyte infusion donor (not recorded which). It is not recorded whose cells these are; they may come from a transplant donor. The specimen was blood, either unsorted or a sorted T cell fraction (not recorded which). This chain's CDR3 is CATSDSYGYEQYF. CDR3 DNA: TGTGCCACCAGTGATAGTTACGGCTACGAGCAGTACTTC.